This TCR beta chain was sequenced for a study of T cell responses to AZD1222 COVID-19 vaccine. General study findings and limits: Spike-specific TCR breadth and depth grew following two AZD1222 doses. Regions left unmutated in variants are reportedly the target of nearly half of spike-specific TCRs. AZD1222 recipients seropositive at baseline numbered only six or seven.

Profiled with immunoSEQ multiplex PCR; TCRdb holds only in-frame clones, not every one. The repertoire includes roughly 120,000 clones, about 85% of them detected once, and almost 4.5% sits in the top ten. Concerning this clone itself: The target antigen is unknown.

Germline-derived CDR1 and CDR2 are KGHSH and LQKENI. V lost 3 bases and J 2 bases, leaving 17 bases between the germline ends. The CDR3 totals 16 residues. Second doses that came at about 4 or about 12 weeks were put together. The source material was peripheral blood, sampled 28 days after the second AZD1222 dose. The chain couples TRBV18 to TRBJ2-7; no clear D gene. The sequence was collected from an adult who received the AZD1222 COVID-19 vaccine. In DNA form, the CDR3 reads TGTGCCAGCTCACCGGGCCACCCGAAACTAACCTACGAGCAGTACTTC. Its protein is CASSPGHPKLTYEQYF.